Each of the 15 T cell receptor beta chains below was sequenced from the same sample in a study of OX40 agonist ivuxolimab in advanced cancers. Libraries were built with the immunoSEQ multiplex PCR assay. Imported from immuneACCESS, the table was reduced by TCRdb to in-frame sequences with V and J called. These copies leave out some clones; in studies compared against another copy, an unresolved V gene accounts for under half, and the cause of the remainder is not known. The sample data list 45,000 to 65,000 clones, and around four fifths of these were observed just once. Roughly 0.66% of the sample is held by the ten biggest clonotypes. Specimen: CD4+ or CD8+ T cells sorted from blood, collected in a trial of the OX40 agonist ivuxolimab. The receptors here all came from an adult with an advanced solid tumor such as melanoma, head and neck, liver or kidney cancer.

The chain combines TRBV20-1 with TRBJ2-7; D unresolved. This CDR3 is built from 11 residues. Germline V gene sequence: CDR1 DFQATT, CDR2 SNEGSKA (reference sequence). Trimming removed 0 bases at V and 10 bases at J, with 10 bases between. CDR3 loop: CSARDARRQYF. The CDR3, as DNA: TGCAGTGCTAGAGATGCCCGCAGACAGTACTTC.

This chain links TRBV19 with TRBJ1-4; 7 bases align to TRBD1. In germline, CDR1 is LNHDA, CDR2 SQIVND (reference sequence). This CDR3 comprises 15 residues. The trim removed 3 bases at V and 1 base at J, leaving 2 bases unmatched. The CDR3 here is CASSIQGVTNEKLFF. CDR3 DNA sequence: TGTGCCAGTAGTATCCAGGGGGTAACTAATGAAAAACTGTTTTTT.

A few counts support this clone. This sequence joins TRBV18 and TRBJ2-2; no clear D. This CDR3 comprises 13 residues. Trimming took off 4 bases at V and 3 bases at J, with 6 bases between the two ends. Germline V CDR1 and CDR2: KGHSH, LQKENI. Here the CDR3 DNA reads TGTGCCAGCTCACGGTCGGACACCGGGGAGCTGTTTTTT. It yields the protein CASSRSDTGELFF.

The chain's CDR3 is CASSIRTGNYEQYF. DNA of the CDR3: TGTGCCAGTAGTATCAGGACAGGGAATTACGAGCAGTACTTC. The chain links TRBV19 to TRBJ2-7, with 8 bases lining up with TRBD1. The CDR3 length is 14 residues. In germline, CDR1 is LNHDA, CDR2 SQIVND (reference sequence). V trimming: 3 bases; J trimming: 4 bases; junction bases outside the gene matches: 5.

CDR3 coding DNA: TGTGCCAGCAGTCCCCGGGGTCCCAGGGAGACCCAGTACTTC. Translated: CASSPRGPRETQYF. The chain recombines TRBV28 with TRBJ2-5; possible D gene TRBD2, 5 bases. Germline values: CDR1 MDHEN, CDR2 SYDVKM. Trimming removed 5 bases at V and 5 bases at J, with 15 bases between. The CDR3 length is 14 residues. Based on the CDR3 plus reference TRBV28 and TRBJ2-5, the full variable domain is DVKVTQSSRYLVKRTGEKVFLECVQDMDHENMFWYRQDPGLGLRLIYFSYDVKMKEKGDIPEGYSVSREKKERFSLILESASTNQTSMYLCASSPRGPRETQYFGPGTRLLVL.

The chain is built from TRBV9 and TRBJ1-5; unclear D gene. The CDR3 is 15 amino acids. CDR1 and CDR2 (germline): SGDLS, YYNGEE. The V end was cut by 0 bases, the J end by 3 bases, with 10 bases between. The CDR3 region has the DNA TGTGCCAGCAGCGTAGGTACAGCCGACAATCAGCCCCAGCATTTT. This translates into CASSVGTADNQPQHF.

Only one count was recorded for this clone. The chain recombines TRBV5-1 with TRBJ2-5; either TRBD1 or TRBD2 may fit D (5 bases each). Trimming shortened V by 4 bases and J by 8 bases, and 15 bases separated the two germline ends. Germline loops: CDR1 SGHRS, CDR2 YFSETQ. This CDR3 region has 13 residues. The CDR3 nucleotides are TGCGCCAGCAGCACGGAGGAGAGGGGAACCCAGTACTTC. Protein sequence: CASSTEERGTQYF. The entire variable domain, with the rest obtained from reference TRBV5-1 and TRBJ2-5, is as follows: KAGVTQTPRYLIKTRGQQVTLSCSPISGHRSVSWYQQTPGQGLQFLFEYFSETQRNKGNFPGRFSGRQFSNSRSEMNVSTLELGDSALYLCASSTEERGTQYFGPGTRLLVL.

This clone was counted once. The gene calls are TRBV5-1 and TRBJ2-3, with TRBD1 as a possible D gene (6 bases). Germline-derived CDR1 and CDR2 are SGHRS and YFSETQ. V gave up 4 bases and J gave up 4 bases, with 16 bases separating them. This CDR3 region has 15 residues. The CDR3 nucleotides read TGCGCCAGCAGCCGGGACAATCTTGAGCCAGATACGCAGTATTTT. Translated: CASSRDNLEPDTQYF.

V is TRBV10-2 and J is TRBJ2-7, with 11 bases aligning to TRBD2. Germline V lookup: CDR1 WSHSY, CDR2 SAAADI. CDR3 length: 15 residues. The V gene end was trimmed by 2 bases and the J gene end by 5 bases; junction bases not matched to a gene: 5. CDR3 loop: CASSEPASGRHEQYF. CDR3 coding DNA: TGCGCCAGCAGTGAGCCGGCTAGCGGGAGGCACGAGCAGTACTTC.

The CDR3 loop reads CASTTSIGGGADTQYF. CDR3 nucleotide sequence: TGCGCCAGCACCACCTCCATCGGCGGGGGGGCAGATACGCAGTATTTT. The J gene is TRBJ2-3, the V gene TRBV5-1, with TRBD2 matching 9 bases. V shed 6 bases and J 4 bases; nucleotides not matched to a gene: 12. The CDR3 contains 16 residues. CDR1 and CDR2 from the germline V gene are SGHRS and YFSETQ. The variable domain in full, completed from reference TRBV5-1 and TRBJ2-3, reads KAGVTQTPRYLIKTRGQQVTLSCSPISGHRSVSWYQQTPGQGLQFLFEYFSETQRNKGNFPGRFSGRQFSNSRSEMNVSTLELGDSALYLCASTTSIGGGADTQYFGPGTRLTVL.

This clone was counted only a few times. The chain carries TRBV5-6 and TRBJ1-2, with D unclear. This CDR3 has 14 amino acids. V gave up 6 bases and J gave up 4 bases, with 16 bases separating them. Germline assignment: CDR1 SGHDT and CDR2 YYEEEE. In DNA, the CDR3 is TGTGCCAGCACCCAAGGCGGCAGGTCCTATGGCTACACCTTC. This codes for CASTQGGRSYGYTF. Drawing the rest from reference TRBV5-6 and TRBJ1-2, the complete variable domain is DAGVTQSPTHLIKTRGQQVTLRCSPKSGHDTVSWYQQALGQGPQFIFQYYEEEERQRGNFPDRFSGHQFPNYSSELNVNALLLGDSALYLCASTQGGRSYGYTFGSGTRLTVV.

The CDR3 bases are TGTGCCAGCAGTTTTGGTACAGGGAGGTCACCCCTCCACTTT. Its protein product is CASSFGTGRSPLHF. This chain joins TRBV28 and TRBJ1-6; D may be TRBD1 (6 bases). V lost 3 bases and J lost 10, with 13 bases in between. The CDR3 runs 14 residues. Germline-derived CDR1 and CDR2 are MDHEN and SYDVKM.

This clone turned up a few times. This chain joins TRBV18 and TRBJ1-1; D gene unclear. V was trimmed by 3 bases and J by 1 base, leaving 6 bases between them. From germline, CDR1 is KGHSH and CDR2 LQKENI. The CDR3 has 13 amino acids. The CDR3 DNA follows: TGTGCCAGCTCACCCACAACGAACACTGAAGCTTTCTTT. Its translation is CASSPTTNTEAFF.

The rearrangement uses TRBV19 and TRBJ1-1; D gene ambiguous. The CDR3 runs to 15 residues. V lost 1 base to trimming and J lost 0 bases, with 9 bases between them. Germline assignment: CDR1 LNHDA and CDR2 SQIVND (reference sequence). The CDR3 DNA reads TGTGCCAGTAGTATAGCAGGCAAACTGAACACTGAAGCTTTCTTT. Translated, it gives CASSIAGKLNTEAFF.

This chain links TRBV6-5 with TRBJ2-7; D tentatively fits TRBD1 or TRBD2 (5 bases each). Per the germline V gene, CDR1 is MNHEY and CDR2 is SVGAGI. V was pared by 6 bases and J by 2 bases, with 17 bases between. The CDR3 is 15 residues long. The CDR3 DNA sequence: TGTGCCAGCAGCCAATCACCGGGACGGCCCTACGAGCAGTACTTC. Translation: CASSQSPGRPYEQYF.